This T cell receptor (beta chain) was identified in a study of immune evolution from preneoplasia to lung adenocarcinoma. Remarks on this clone: What it recognizes is unknown.

The method was immunoSEQ multiplex PCR; TCRdb's version includes in-frame clones alone and lacks a portion of them. Here the sample spans some 4,300 clones, around 80% being singletons. The CDR3 extends over 14 amino acids. Per the germline V gene, CDR1 is MNHEY and CDR2 is SMNVEV (reference sequence). V gave up 5 bases and J gave up 9 bases; unmatched junction bases: 10. Whole-study findings and limits: Clonality was highest in normal lung, lower in later-stage lesions apparently. From normal lung to invasive adenocarcinoma, top clone frequencies appeared to decrease.

Between about 2014 and 2018, patients underwent resection in Japan or China. Each case's diagnosis was confirmed by two pathologists on H&E. This clonotype originated in a donor older than 65 with lung adenocarcinoma. The genes are TRBV27 and TRBJ1-5; TRBD1 matches at 7 bases. The source material was FFPE adjacent normal lung tissue. The CDR3 here is CASSKTGAPGPQHF. For the CDR3, the DNA is TGTGCCAGCAGTAAAACAGGGGCCCCGGGGCCCCAGCATTTT.